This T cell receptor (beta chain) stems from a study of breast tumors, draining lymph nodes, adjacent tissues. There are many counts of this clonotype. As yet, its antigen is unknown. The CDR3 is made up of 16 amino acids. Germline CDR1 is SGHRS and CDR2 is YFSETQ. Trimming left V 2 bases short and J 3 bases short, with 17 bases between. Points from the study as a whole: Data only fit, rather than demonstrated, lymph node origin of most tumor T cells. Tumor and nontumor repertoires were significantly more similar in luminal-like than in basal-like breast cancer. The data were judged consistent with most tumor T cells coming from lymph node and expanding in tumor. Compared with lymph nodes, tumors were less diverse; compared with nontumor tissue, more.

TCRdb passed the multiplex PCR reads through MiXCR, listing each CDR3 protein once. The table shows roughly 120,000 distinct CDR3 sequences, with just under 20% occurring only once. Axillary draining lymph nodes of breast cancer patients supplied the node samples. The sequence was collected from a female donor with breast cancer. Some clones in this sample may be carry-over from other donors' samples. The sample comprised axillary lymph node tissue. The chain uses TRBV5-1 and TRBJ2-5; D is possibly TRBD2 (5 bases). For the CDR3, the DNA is TGCGCCAGCAGCTTATTCCCGGCCGGGGTGGAAGAGACCCAGTACTTC. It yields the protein CASSLFPAGVEETQYF.